This T cell receptor (beta chain) stems from a study of T cells in narcolepsy. Study-wide findings and caveats: HCRT-specific and TRIB2-specific autoreactive clonotypes appeared among same-patient CSF and blood CD4+ clonotypes. Blood of same and different patients, but not healthy controls, reportedly held recurring autoreactive clonotypes.

The assay was immunoSEQ multiplex PCR, and TCRdb's table has in-frame clones only and misses some. The repertoire holds approximately 32,000 clones, about 85% seen once, with about 0.79% in the top ten. About this clone: The antigen remains unidentified.

Germline V gene data show CDR1 as MRHNA and CDR2 as SNTAGT. Trimming removed 3 bases from V and 7 bases from J; junction bases left unmatched: 10. The CDR3 extends over 15 amino acids. This sequence joins TRBV6-4 and TRBJ2-5, with 8 positions matching TRBD1. The clonotype was recovered from a human donor with narcolepsy. The sample was CD45RA- memory CD4+ T cells from PBMCs. CDR3 loop: CASSEWTGKGGTQYF. DNA of the CDR3: TGTGCCAGCAGTGAATGGACAGGGAAGGGCGGGACCCAGTACTTC.